This T cell receptor beta chain was sequenced during a study of human T cells and chemical hapten exposure. In the study overall: Sensitization involved placing 2% DPC onto a roughly 2 cm by roughly 2 cm region of upper inner arm skin. Study-wide results and caveats: Patch test score rose with PT1 expanded TCR count, significant at thresholds 8, 16 and 32, not 4. Versus controls, expanded TCRs had significantly more large CDR3 similarity clusters.

This clonotype was found many times. Its antigen is not identified. Time point specified: patch test 2, 6 weeks after DPC sensitization. Documented treatment: therapeutic diphenylcyclopropenone sensitization with weekly scalp DPC. Authors' analysis steps: Counting gave a median of roughly 100,000 TCRs per sample, with values ranging from 23,224 to 690,600. TCRdb called the RACE reads again in MiXCR, with one record for every CDR3 protein. These V and J calls originate from TCRdb's pipeline instead of the authors' own analysis. This repertoire shows about 43,000 distinct CDR3 sequences, approximately 3.4% found once; its top ten account for under 8.5%. From germline, CDR1 is MNHNY and CDR2 SVGAGI (reference sequence). There are 15 residues in the CDR3. V was cut by 0 bases and J by 2 bases, with 8 bases left in between.

This specimen was whole blood, taken in connection with sensitization to the hapten diphenylcyclopropenone (DPC). The TCR originated in a man aged 35 to 55 with alopecia areata. Some clones in this sample may be carry-over from other donors' samples. The J gene is TRBJ1-5, the V gene TRBV6-6; possibly TRBD1 for D (6 bases). CDR3 nucleotides: TGTGCCAGCAGTTACTCGCCAGGGGGCAATCAGCCCCAGCATTTT. Residues: CASSYSPGGNQPQHF.